There are a few counts of the clone carrying this TCR beta chain. The antigen is not known. Sorted populations were all over 95% pure. This sample is drawn from a study of beta chain features in type 1 diabetes. Per germline, CDR1 KGHSH and CDR2 LQKENI. V was trimmed by 0 bases and J by 6 bases, leaving 7 bases between them. This CDR3 comprises 13 residues. The whole isolated RNA underwent reverse transcription, so sequencing captured expressed TCRB transcripts. Measured with immunoSEQ multiplex PCR; TCRdb has only the in-frame clones, and not every one. The sample has hundreds of thousands of clones; about 17% are singletons. Study-wide points: Comparison showed that naive, central memory and Treg TCRB repertoires appeared more similar among patients than among healthy donors.

The chain carries TRBV18 and TRBJ2-3; D gene uncertain. Sequences were obtained from naive CD4+ T cells from blood. This receptor was taken from a woman under 30 in good health. Written as DNA, the CDR3 is TGTGCCAGCTCACCACCGGTGGGGGATACGCAGTATTTT. Its protein is CASSPPVGDTQYF.